This T cell receptor beta chain was captured by sequencing in a study of graft-versus-host responses after intestinal transplantation. Overall study: Tacrolimus plus steroids were given to all recipients for approximately three years, preceded by anti-thymocyte globulin induction.

This clone was detected once. Its target is not known. In the same sample, other DNA sequences code for this CDR3. Germline V gives CDR1 SGDLS, CDR2 YYNGEE. The ends lost 0 bases at V and 6 bases at J; junction bases unmatched: 3. The length of the CDR3 is 14 residues. Regarding the study as a whole: GvH clones surfaced in recipient marrow, some emerging earlier in ileum or blood. Early post-transplant falls in HvG clones accompanied the peak levels of circulating GvH clones.

Using immunoSEQ multiplex PCR, the repertoire was profiled, and TCRdb retains in-frame clones only, with some absent. The sample yields roughly 60,000 clones, 85% to 90% seen once. This chain uses TRBV9 with TRBJ2-7; the match to TRBD2 covers 10 bases. The origin of this receptor is a human patient who received an intestinal transplant, so some T cells may come from the graft donor. The sequencing used PBMCs, collected 26 days after transplant. CDR3 DNA: TGTGCCAGCAGCGTAGGCAGCGGGGGGGGCGAGCAGTACTTC. It encodes CASSVGSGGGEQYF. Full variable domain (outside the CDR3, taken from reference TRBV9 and TRBJ2-7): DSGVTQTPKHLITATGQRVTLRCSPRSGDLSVYWYQQSLDQGLQFLIQYYNGEERAKGNILERFSAQQFPDLHSELNLSSLELGDSALYFCASSVGSGGGEQYFGPGTRLTVT.